This TCR beta chain was sequenced for a study of identifying expanded T cells in peripheral blood. This CDR3 is 15 amino acids long. Germline loops: CDR1 MGHRA, CDR2 YSYEKL. Between the trimmed V and J ends, which lost 1 base and 0 bases, there was a span of 7 bases. The data were produced by immunoSEQ multiplex PCR, yet TCRdb's version contains in-frame clones alone and is incomplete. The data show about 100,000 clones, approximately 91% seen once. This clone was detected only once. The sequence came from a person aged 18 to 75 in good health. The sample comprised blood. The chain uses TRBV4-1 and TRBJ2-1, with D tentatively TRBD2 (6 bases). The CDR3 DNA reads TGCGCCAGCAGCCAAGTCGGGAGCTCCTACAATGAGCAGTTCTTC. Residues: CASSQVGSSYNEQFF.